Listed here is a single T cell receptor (beta chain). Its antigen has not been determined. No base quality values were provided; no much bigger clone lies one nucleotide off. This record belongs to a study of identifying expanded T cells in peripheral blood (dated by TCRdb to about 2019). Background on the whole study: Technical replicates were generated by sequencing separate aliquots of the same genomic DNA pool, and four replicates were compared pairwise.

The germline V gene specifies SGHRS as CDR1 and YFSETQ as CDR2. The V end loses 0 bases and the J end loses 2 bases, and a stretch of 5 bases separates them. The CDR3 runs 13 residues from the cysteine to the phenylalanine. Only the CDR3 region is kept as DNA, spanning 39 bases read in frame from base 1. TCRbeta CDR3 regions were profiled with the immunoSEQ Assay using bias-controlled multiplex PCR amplification of genomic DNA. In the authors' own workflow: To quantify the absolute abundance of each unique TCRbeta CDR3 region, the sequences were collapsed and filtered. Differential abundance was tested with two models: a binomial (Fisher-equivalent) model and a beta-binomial model that adds time-dependent variance fitted from healthy donors. Clones with fewer than 5 combined templates were excluded, and clones with Benjamini-Hochberg FDR below 0.01 were called differentially abundant. The form v = (b*log(k)+a)^2 was used to model beta-binomial variance as a function of total template count across the two samples. The table comes from immuneACCESS by way of TCRdb, which keeps in-frame sequences with V and J called. Part of the clones is missing from these tables; in studies checked, under half for an unresolved V gene and the rest for unknown reasons. V and J calls and clone size are copied from that table; D and trimming were computed from the DNA. The sample profile shows roughly 100,000 clones; approximately 90% of them were found once. The ten largest clones add up to 13% to 15% of the sample.

No immune events such as infections were documented for the healthy donors during the collection period. Healthy-donor blood repertoires served as a training cohort to calibrate time-dependent variance in a beta-binomial model of T-cell clone differential abundance. There were roughly 10 healthy donors in the training cohort, of whom 3 were female and 7 were male. On average the donors were approximately 42 years old, and their ages spanned roughly 29 to 70 years. Whole blood from each healthy donor was obtained from a commercial supplier and was collected at three time points roughly 13 days apart. For immunosequencing, genomic DNA was extracted from whole blood that had not been sorted. The full study reports these points: In all healthy donors, the variance in clone template counts between samples taken roughly two weeks apart rose significantly as total template count increased. The authors expected biological variance in healthy repertoires might increase further over much longer intervals such as months to years. The beta-binomial model significantly reduced the number of clones called differentially abundant and the false-positive rate across all healthy-donor time intervals. The binomial model flagged 0.9 to 1.5 differentially abundant clones between technical replicates, compared with about 17 over around two weeks and approximately 20 over four weeks.

Rearrangement joined TRBV5-1 to TRBJ1-1, with the D gene too uncertain to name. The sequencing sample was made of blood. This receptor was taken from a person aged 18 to 69 in good health. At the DNA level, the sequence is TGCGCCAGCAGCTTGGCGGCAAACACTGAAGCTTTCTTT. It codes for CASSLAANTEAFF.